This T cell receptor beta chain came from a study of ipilimumab plus nivolumab after autologous stem cell transplantation. Study in general: The DLBCL cohort had primary refractory and relapsed disease, with 18-month progression-free survival of approximately 87% and 28%.

The method was immunoSEQ multiplex PCR; TCRdb's version includes in-frame clones alone and lacks a portion of them. The sample yields over 75,000 clones, 83% seen once. Germline V gives CDR1 SNHLY, CDR2 FYNNEI. Trimming removed 8 bases from V and 1 base from J; junction bases left unmatched: 9. The CDR3 is 16 residues long. The sequence was collected from a male donor with diffuse large B-cell lymphoma. The source material was PBMCs, sampled in a trial of ipilimumab plus nivolumab as post-transplant consolidation. The V gene is TRBV2, the J gene TRBJ2-2, with TRBD2 identical over 8 bases. The CDR3 loop is CASASDAGGNTGELFF. DNA for the CDR3: TGTGCCAGCGCTTCTGATGCGGGGGGGAACACCGGGGAGCTGTTTTTT.